The sequence of this TCR beta chain was determined in a study of cytomegalovirus exposure and HLA in healthy donors (dated by TCRdb to the late 2010s). For context, the study as a whole: According to an earlier analysis of 587 of the donors, some 170 million T cells yielded 117 million unique TCR beta sequences and roughly 280 Gb of sequence data. Roughly 5 DR-DQ haplotypes were handled as single units for association and clustering because linkage in the cohort was strong. An earlier analysis of approximately 580 of the donors used high-throughput TCR beta sequencing to judge whether each TCR beta V gene segment behaved as functional or pseudogenic. Across roughly 420 genotyped donors of the cohort, an average of about 240,000 unique TCR beta nucleotide sequences per donor were sequenced, and around 19% of those sequences were non-productive. The T cell repertoires of 666 subjects were profiled by immunosequencing and related to cytomegalovirus serostatus. The number of typed donors differed by locus: about 620-640 for A, B, C, DRB1 and DQB1; 522 for DQA1; 606 for DPA1; and 450 to 480 for DPB1. Of the 398 genotyped donors, approximately 83% fell in the genetic ancestry cluster associated with self-reported Caucasian donors. High-throughput TCR immunosequencing, statistical association of individual TCRs with disease status, and machine learning were combined to predict cytomegalovirus infection status. Roughly 300 gigabases of sequencing data and 80 million or so unique TCR sequences were included in an early release covering 500 to 750 HLA-typed donors. In the later analysis, no new phenotypic data were used to find candidate immune exposures; instead, reliance was placed on TCR beta sequences and their occurrence across donors. A separate validation cohort of approximately 120 different subjects was used in addition to the 666-subject first cohort. Donor age, sex, ethnicity and CMV serostatus were collected together with the repertoire data. The study aimed to test whether cataloging public T cell receptors could reveal signatures of past pathogen exposure. A later analysis re-examined previously published TCR beta repertoires from hundreds of donors and added high-resolution HLA genotyping to investigate patterns of TCR occurrence. All discovery cohort repertoires had been generated using a single sequencing platform. Both class I and class II loci were covered by HLA typing, at four-digit resolution. In a later genetic analysis, genome-wide SNP genotypes for about 55% of the roughly 670 donors were used, and that subset was treated as a discovery cohort. The research as a whole found: A further reported finding was that TCR beta sequences accurately predicted the HLA-A and HLA-B alleles for most subjects in the first cohort. According to a later analysis, most CMV-associated TCR beta chains appeared to be HLA-restricted, and the HLA associations seemed to be driven largely by CMV exposure. Broadly in line with IMGT annotations, most TCR beta V segments showed up in productive rearrangements about 90% or about 30% of the time in an earlier analysis of 450 to 750 of the donors. In vitro tests confirmed that a few of the cytomegalovirus-associated TCR beta chains recognize cytomegalovirus antigens. While some public TCRs were present in many individuals, most TCR sequences turned up only very rarely across donors. The study listed 150 to 200 TCR beta chains as associated with cytomegalovirus. According to a later genetic analysis, donors in an Asian-associated ancestry cluster had fewer N-insertions in productive TCRs than the approximately 670-donor mean. Linkage disequilibrium might explain the correlated functional status among segregating V segments, but an unknown experimental factor could not be ruled out. Cytomegalovirus status was reported to be diagnosed by the classifier with high specificity and sensitivity in both the original and validation cohorts. Sequencing depth was assumed to be roughly uniform across donors in the presence/absence analyses, though that assumption may not hold. The earlier analysis of nearly 600 of the donors excluded 15 to 20 rarely observed V segments, including chromosome 9 orphons, because counts were too low. In a later genetic analysis, a missense DCLRE1C variant was associated with V-gene and J-gene trimming of TCR beta chains, and the association was replicated in an independent cohort. Only TCR beta chains were sequenced in this cohort, and the absence of alpha or paired-chain data limited detectable features. A later analysis found that TCR association rates varied across HLA loci, with DRB1 alleles showing the most associated TCRs and HLA-C alleles the fewest. CMV serostatus was the only immune exposure information available for the cohort. The 87-base-pair reads could not distinguish some IMGT-functional V segments, including TRBV6-2 and TRBV6-3, so those segments were excluded. In a later analysis, HLA-associated TCR beta chains were found to be more clonally expanded and to have lower generation probabilities than equally common non-associated chains. The sequencing pipeline was judged likely to have produced a cluster of highly shared sequence variants as a technical artifact. HLA typing was unavailable for some donors at each locus, so association tests used only the typed subset. Strong co-occurrence of HLA alleles, especially DR and DQ, made assigning TCR associations to individual alleles difficult. The authors suggested that the approach could potentially be generalized to other disease states and immunological phenotypes. Several of the top co-occurrence clusters appeared to be linked to parvovirus B19, influenza, CMV and Epstein-Barr virus, according to a later analysis. Specific HLA alleles were associated with roughly 16,000 TCR beta sequences at a false discovery rate of 0.05 in a later analysis.

As encoded in the germline V gene, CDR1 is MNHNS while CDR2 is SASEGT. V was cut back by 4 bases and J by 2 bases, leaving a gap of 20 bases between them. Inclusive of the bounding cysteine and phenylalanine, the CDR3 is 17 residues long. CDR3 DNA only is kept here, 51 bases in frame from base 1. Library preparation was by the immunoSEQ multiplex PCR assay. For the multiplex PCR, a mixture combining 60 forward primers for TCR Vbeta segments and 13 reverse primers for TCR Jbeta segments was used. The CDR3 region of rearranged TCR beta genes was amplified from genomic DNA with a multiplex PCR assay. Amplified TCR beta libraries were sequenced as 87-base-pair reads on the Illumina HiSeq System. Concerning the study's data processing: In a later analysis, tens of millions of unique TCR beta chains were counted across the approximately 640 repertoires, and roughly 10 million of these chains were shared by at least two donors. A nearest-neighbor algorithm error-corrected the raw reads and collapsed the reads into unique sequences, merging closely related sequences to remove PCR and sequencing errors. CDR3 sequences were aligned to IMGT reference sequences to assign V, D and J gene segments. For a sequence to be retained, at least a six-nucleotide match to both a V gene segment and a J gene segment was required. Rearrangements were called productive when the CDR3 lacked stop codons and stayed in frame with V and J; all others were non-productive. CDR3 was defined according to IMGT convention as the region running from the second conserved V-encoded cysteine to the conserved J-encoded phenylalanine. In an earlier analysis of around 640 of the donors, sequences lacking an unambiguous match to a single V gene segment were excluded. In an earlier analysis of several hundred of the donors, a V segment was called functional when productive rearrangements were above 56.7%, and segregating when the standard deviation between donors exceeded 5%. A statistical classification framework was built for diagnosing cytomegalovirus status from the catalog of TCR beta chain sequences. V and J gene assignment, in a later analysis, came from comparing TCR nucleotide sequences with IMGT/GENE-DB human TR gene sequences. Using the TCRdist pipeline, a later analysis assigned CDR3 sequences along with most-parsimonious VDJ recombination scenarios. In a later analysis, each TCR beta chain was defined by its CDR3 amino acid sequence together with its V-gene family, and reads lacking a unique V-gene family were excluded. To address suspected cross-contamination and a sequencing artifact, a later analysis removed 550 to 750 highly shared, low-generation-probability nucleotide sequences. A later analysis calculated a clonal expansion index for each public chain from normalized within-repertoire ranks of inferred template counts. In a later analysis, generation probabilities were computed with a VDJ recombination model fitted to out-of-frame rearrangements, and the resulting probabilities were checked against IGoR. In a later analysis, hypergeometric tests were used to score TCR-TCR, TCR-HLA and TCR-CMV co-occurrence, with a repertoire-size bias correction applied to TCR pairs. To estimate false discovery rates, a later analysis permuted the HLA or CMV assignments 20 times. In a later analysis, co-occurring TCRs were grouped using DBSCAN, and TCRdist sequence similarity was added for clustering within HLA-allele-positive subsets. Repertoires with fewer than 30,000 or more than 120,000 public chains were left out of co-occurrence clustering, as were several repertoires with anomalous nucleotide sharing. TCRdb carries this immuneACCESS record with in-frame sequences only. Its versions omit some clonotypes, under half of them owing to an unresolved V gene in the studies checked, with the rest unexplained. The V and J calls and clone size were taken over from that table, and D and trimming were inferred from the DNA. Recorded for this sample are 120,000 to 150,000 clones; just under 80% of them occurred a single time. Roughly 2% of the sample is held by the ten biggest clonotypes.

With regard to this clone: Its antigen is unknown. The record has no base qualities; no much larger clone is one base away.

The cohort consisted of 600 to 750 healthy bone marrow donors. At the time of sampling, every cohort member was nominally healthy, though immune exposures that went unrecorded were likely present. The donor was CMV seronegative and was included in the group of several hundred seronegative cohort members. Each donor provided a peripheral blood sample, and peripheral blood mononuclear cells were used for TCR beta sequencing. The Qiagen DNeasy Blood Extraction Kit was used to extract genomic DNA from the blood cell samples. The TCR originated in a man in his thirties or forties in good health and CMV-seronegative. Source material: PBMCs. Rearrangement joined TRBV6-1 to TRBJ1-2; no D segment can be confidently identified. The DNA sequence is given as TGTGCCAGCAGTGTAGACATACCCTCTACTTACAACTATGGCTACACCTTC. It is translated as CASSVDIPSTYNYGYTF.